The 13 T cell receptor beta chains presented below share a single source sample, sequenced in a study of blood T cell repertoires in COVID-19. Assay: immunoSEQ multiplex PCR; the TCRdb copy retains only in-frame clones and omits some. The sample holds about 62,000 clones, roughly two thirds seen once. Sequencing used PBMCs or T cells enriched from blood (not recorded which). Every receptor here comes from an older woman who had been exposed to COVID-19.

The chain has TRBV10-2 and TRBJ2-7, with D unclear. Germline CDR1 and CDR2: WSHSY and SAAADI. The germline V and J ends were trimmed by 4 bases and 2 bases, with 9 bases remaining between them. The CDR3 loop spans 13 amino acids. CDR3 bases: TGCGCCAGCAGTGCGGCAGGCCCCTACGAGCAGTACTTC. This gives the protein CASSAAGPYEQYF.

The chain joins TRBV27 to TRBJ2-2, with 9 bases identical to TRBD1. V shed 7 bases and J 6 bases; nucleotides not matched to a gene: 6. CDR1 is MNHEY and CDR2 is SMNVEV in the germline V gene (reference sequence). The CDR3 runs 14 residues. CDR3 DNA sequence: TGTGCCAGCAAACTGACAGGGGGGCCCGGGGAGCTGTTTTTT. Its protein product is CASKLTGGPGELFF.

This chain links TRBV28 with TRBJ1-5; TRBD1 agrees at 8 bases. The V gene's germline CDR1 is MDHEN and CDR2 SYDVKM. Unmatched junction bases numbered 6, after V lost 3 bases and J lost 5 bases. This CDR3 has 15 residues. CDR3 DNA: TGTGCCAGCAGTTTCCCAGGGGGCGCCCATCAGCCCCAGCATTTT. Translated, it gives CASSFPGGAHQPQHF. The entire variable domain, with the rest obtained from reference TRBV28 and TRBJ1-5, is as follows: DVKVTQSSRYLVKRTGEKVFLECVQDMDHENMFWYRQDPGLGLRLIYFSYDVKMKEKGDIPEGYSVSREKKERFSLILESASTNQTSMYLCASSFPGGAHQPQHFGDGTRLSIL.

The CDR3 reads CSAAVGLAGGSSYNEQFF. CDR3 in DNA: TGCAGCGCCGCGGTGGGACTAGCGGGAGGGAGCTCCTACAATGAGCAGTTCTTC. The genes are TRBV29-1 and TRBJ2-1; the match to TRBD2 covers 16 bases. CDR1 SQVTM and CDR2 ANQGSEA come from the germline V gene. V shed 7 bases and J 0 bases; nucleotides not matched to a gene: 9. The CDR3 consists of 18 residues.

DNA of the CDR3: TGTGCCTGGAGGAAGGAGGGCCTACGAAATTCACCCCTCCACTTT. This sequence encodes CAWRKEGLRNSPLHF. V usage is TRBV30 and J usage is TRBJ1-6; D gene ambiguous. The CDR3 has 15 residues. Germline assignment: CDR1 GTSNPN and CDR2 SVGIG (reference sequence). V was trimmed by 3 bases and J by 7 bases, leaving 16 bases between them. Variable domain in full (rest from reference TRBV30 and TRBJ1-6): SQTIHQWPATLVQPVGSPLSLECTVEGTSNPNLYWYRQAAGRGLQLLFYSVGIGQISSEVPQNLSASRPQDRQFILSSKKLLLSDSGFYLCAWRKEGLRNSPLHFGNGTRLTVT.

Ten or more counts support this clone. V is TRBV29-1 and J is TRBJ2-1; D unclear. In germline, CDR1 is SQVTM, CDR2 ANQGSEA. The CDR3 runs to 12 residues. Between the trimmed V and J ends, which lost 3 bases and 7 bases, there was a span of 10 bases. The CDR3 DNA sequence: TGCAGCGTTGACCTACTGGAGAATGAGCAGTTCTTC. Amino acids: CSVDLLENEQFF.

The rearrangement uses TRBV5-1 and TRBJ1-4, with D perhaps matching TRBD1 (6 bases). This CDR3 has 14 residues. Germline V lookup: CDR1 SGHRS, CDR2 YFSETQ. V was trimmed by 0 bases and J by 8 bases, leaving 11 bases between them. The CDR3 sequence: CASSLDRVQEKLFF. The CDR3 DNA sequence: TGCGCCAGCAGCTTGGACAGGGTTCAGGAAAAACTGTTTTTT.

The chain carries TRBV2 and TRBJ2-1; 13 bases agree with TRBD2. The V gene end was trimmed by 4 bases and the J gene end by 0 bases; junction bases not matched to a gene: 12. This CDR3 is built from 20 residues. Germline V gene sequence: CDR1 SNHLY, CDR2 FYNNEI. CDR3 sequence reads: CASSAPRLAGGSSSYNEQFF. CDR3 sequence (DNA): TGTGCCAGCAGTGCCCCTCGACTAGCGGGGGGCTCGAGCTCCTACAATGAGCAGTTCTTC.

This clone was observed once. This chain links TRBV7-6 with TRBJ2-1; D unclear. The CDR3 has 15 residues. The germline CDR1 and CDR2 sequences are SGHVS and FNYEAQ. Trimming stripped 5 bases from V and 2 bases from J, with 13 bases between. The CDR3: CASSTRYGAYNEQFF. Here the CDR3 DNA reads TGTGCCAGCAGCACCCGCTACGGAGCCTACAATGAGCAGTTCTTC.

This clone was counted at least ten times. The CDR3 DNA reads as TGTGCCAGTAGCGTACAGGGGGCTCGTTCACCCCTCCACTTT. Protein sequence: CASSVQGARSPLHF. This chain connects TRBV19 to TRBJ1-6, with 9 bases identical to TRBD1. Germline V gives CDR1 LNHDA, CDR2 SQIVND (reference sequence). V shed 6 bases, J shed 9 bases, and the junction held 6 bases outside the gene matches. This CDR3 contains 14 residues.

J is TRBJ2-7 and V is TRBV5-1; TRBD1 agrees at 9 bases. The CDR3 has 14 residues. Germline V CDR1 and CDR2: SGHRS, YFSETQ. V lost 4 bases to trimming and J lost 5 bases; unmatched junction nucleotides: 7. CDR3 protein: CASSPVTGGDEQYF. The CDR3 coding sequence is TGCGCCAGCAGCCCCGTAACAGGGGGCGACGAGCAGTACTTC.

CDR3 region: CASSPYRNTEAFF. The CDR3 DNA reads as TGTGCCAGCAGCCCTTACAGGAACACTGAAGCTTTCTTT. The J gene is TRBJ1-1, the V gene TRBV14; no reliable D call. The germline CDR1 and CDR2 sequences are SGHDN and FVKESK. This CDR3 is 13 amino acids long. V shed 4 bases and J shed 1 base, with 7 bases lying between them.

The gene calls are TRBV2 and TRBJ1-5; 7 bases map to TRBD1. V shed 6 bases and J 2 bases; nucleotides not matched to a gene: 4. The germline V gene encodes CDR1 SNHLY and CDR2 FYNNEI. There are 14 residues in the CDR3. The CDR3, as DNA: TGTGCCAGCAGGGGACAGTCTGGCAATCAGCCCCAGCATTTT. Amino acids: CASRGQSGNQPQHF.